This T cell receptor beta chain was recorded in a study of T cell responses to AZD1222 COVID-19 vaccine. A word on this clone: Its antigen is undetermined.

The trim removed 4 bases at V and 7 bases at J, leaving 4 bases unmatched. Looked up from germline, CDR1 is KGHDR and CDR2 is SFDVKD. This CDR3 is built from 16 residues. Sequenced by immunoSEQ multiplex PCR; TCRdb stores in-frame clones only, minus some. Of roughly 130,000 clones in the sample, 90% to 95% were seen once. Study-level findings and limits: Targets within unmutated variant regions were reportedly found for nearly half of spike-specific TCRs. Among the donors, most were white British and more were female, and clonal diversity was possibly underestimated. Among vaccine-associated CD4 TCRs, coverage spanned spike, with dominance at 160-218 and 743-854.

This receptor was identified in an adult who received the AZD1222 COVID-19 vaccine. Sequenced material: peripheral blood, taken 28 days after the second AZD1222 dose. The rearrangement joins TRBV24-1 to TRBJ2-1; TRBD2 matches 15 bases. The CDR3 nucleotides read TGTGCCACCAGTGAGGCGGGACTAGCGGGGGGTAATGAGCAGTTCTTC. Translation: CATSEAGLAGGNEQFF.